The 30 T cell receptor beta chains presented below share a single source sample, sequenced in a study of identical twins. TCRdb redid the calling of the 5' RACE reads with MiXCR, one entry per CDR3 protein. The table has approximately 250,000 distinct CDR3 sequences, around 6.5% seen once; the top ten hold approximately 14%. The same sample was also studied in work on T cells expressing NK-cell markers.

What was sequenced was CD8+ T cells sorted from blood. The receptors shown here come from a woman in her late teens or twenties in good health.

The chain employs TRBV27 and TRBJ1-2, with TRBD1 as a possible D gene (6 bases). This CDR3 has 15 amino acids. Germline V lookup: CDR1 MNHEY, CDR2 SMNVEV (reference sequence). The V end was cut by 4 bases, the J end by 8 bases, with 20 bases between. This CDR3 is CASSSGGGLGLGYTF. The CDR3 nucleotides are TGTGCCAGCAGTTCGGGAGGGGGTCTAGGCTTGGGCTACACCTTC.

A few counts support this clonotype. This sequence joins TRBV6-2 or TRBV6-3 and TRBJ2-7, with D perhaps TRBD1 or TRBD2 (5 bases each). The germline CDR1 and CDR2 sequences are MNHEY and SVGEGT. The CDR3 totals 12 residues. V lost 8 bases to trimming and J lost 5 bases, with 13 bases between them. The CDR3 coding sequence is TGTGCCAGCGGAACGGGGCTCCACGAGCAGTACTTC. This translates into CASGTGLHEQYF.

A word on this clonotype: A clone one base away is much larger, so this may be a read error. The chain recombines TRBV6-4 with TRBJ2-2, with 12 nucleotides matching TRBD2. CDR1 and CDR2 (germline): MRHNA, SNTAGT. The CDR3 loop spans 17 amino acids. This chain's CDR3 is CAISFGTSGRNTGELFF. In DNA form, the CDR3 reads TGTGCCATCAGTTTTGGGACTAGCGGGCGGAACACCGGGGAGCTGTTTTTT.

This clonotype showed up just a few times. The rearrangement links TRBV7-2 to TRBJ2-7; D is perhaps TRBD1 (5 bases). Between the trimmed V and J ends, which lost 1 base and 7 bases, there was a span of 14 bases. The length of the CDR3 is 14 residues. The germline V gene has CDR1 SGHTA and CDR2 FQGNSA. Here the CDR3 reads CASSLVQARGEQYF. CDR3 nucleotides: TGTGCCAGCAGCTTAGTTCAGGCAAGGGGAGAGCAGTACTTC.

The chain is built from TRBV12-5 and TRBJ1-2, with a weak D call TRBD1 (6 bases). The CDR3 length is 12 residues. V was cut by 5 bases and J by 8 bases, with 12 bases left in between. Germline V gives CDR1 LGHNT, CDR2 FRNRAP. The CDR3 region has the DNA TGTGCTAGTGGTCCGGGAGGGGGAGGCTACACCTTC. This codes for CASGPGGGGYTF.

This clonotype came up a few times. The chain joins TRBV24-1 to TRBJ2-1; no clear D gene. The CDR3 is 11 residues long. The V end lost 2 bases, the J end lost 5 bases, and 0 bases lay between the germline ends. Germline assignment: CDR1 KGHDR and CDR2 SFDVKD. The CDR3 sequence is CATSDYNEQFF. The CDR3 nucleotides are TGTGCCACCAGTGATTACAATGAGCAGTTCTTC.

This clonotype was seen ten or more times. V gene TRBV12-3 or TRBV12-4 combines with J gene TRBJ1-5; D is undetermined. The germline V and J ends were trimmed by 6 bases and 4 bases, with 7 bases remaining between them. This CDR3 region has 12 residues. CDR3 in DNA: TGTGCCAGCAGCCCGGATAATCAGCCCCAGCATTTT. Translated: CASSPDNQPQHF.

This clonotype was seen a few times. In DNA form, the CDR3 reads TGCAGCGTTTCAGGATCCGGGACTCTCTCTGGAAACACCATATATTTT. This translates into CSVSGSGTLSGNTIYF. The chain carries TRBV29-1 and TRBJ1-3; D is perhaps TRBD1 (5 bases). V lost 5 bases, J lost 0 bases, and 17 bases lay in between. The CDR3 spans 16 residues. CDR1 SQVTM and CDR2 ANQGSEA come from the germline V gene.

A remark on this clonotype: One end of the junction does not line up with germline, which may come from a read error. CDR3 sequence reads: CSAPTSEYNEQLF. CDR3 coding DNA: TGCAGTGCCCCGACTAGCGAGTACAATGAGCAGCTCTTC. This chain uses TRBV20-1 with TRBJ2-1; 8 positions agree with TRBD2. Germline V gene lookup returns CDR1 DFQATT and CDR2 SNEGSKA (reference sequence). The CDR3 has 13 residues.

This clonotype was seen many times. CDR3: CASSLVCKYEQYF. The CDR3 region has the DNA TGCGCCAGCAGCTTGGTGTGCAAGTATGAGCAGTACTTC. The V call is TRBV5-1, the J call TRBJ2-7; D uncertain. Germline CDR1 is SGHRS and CDR2 is YFSETQ. V was pared by 0 bases and J by 7 bases, with 11 bases between. CDR3 size: 13 residues. The full variable domain, rest sourced from reference TRBV5-1 and TRBJ2-7, is KAGVTQTPRYLIKTRGQQVTLSCSPISGHRSVSWYQQTPGQGLQFLFEYFSETQRNKGNFPGRFSGRQFSNSRSEMNVSTLELGDSALYLCASSLVCKYEQYFGPGTRLTVT.

The gene calls are TRBV7-3 and TRBJ2-2; no firm D call. V dropped 1 base and J dropped 1 base, with 4 bases sitting between them. Germline assignment: CDR1 SGHTA and CDR2 FQGTGA. This CDR3 region has 14 residues. The DNA of the CDR3 is TGTGCCAGCAGCTTAAGAAGGAACACCGGGGAGCTGTTTTTT. This translates into CASSLRRNTGELFF.

The V and J genes are TRBV9 and TRBJ2-3, with D possibly matching TRBD2 (6 bases). Trimming removed 3 bases from V and 3 bases from J, with 17 bases in between. The V gene's germline CDR1 is SGDLS and CDR2 YYNGEE. This CDR3 contains 16 residues. The CDR3 reads CASSGPTSTATDTQYF. As DNA, the CDR3 is TGTGCCAGCAGCGGACCGACTAGTACGGCGACAGATACGCAGTATTTT.

The sample holds a few counts of this clonotype. This chain joins TRBV7-2 and TRBJ1-6; D is unresolved. The V end was cut by 4 bases, the J end by 7 bases, with 8 bases between. Germline assignment: CDR1 SGHTA and CDR2 FQGNSA. This CDR3 contains 13 residues. The CDR3 coding sequence is TGTGCCAGCAGCTCCGGCCTCAATTCACCCCTCCACTTT. The encoded protein is CASSSGLNSPLHF.

This clonotype was seen ten or more times. The CDR3 here is CASTIRAWNTEAFF. The CDR3 coding sequence is TGTGCCAGCACCATAAGGGCTTGGAACACTGAAGCTTTCTTT. The chain carries TRBV6-1 and TRBJ1-1, with unresolved D. Between the trimmed V and J ends, which lost 7 bases and 1 base, there was a span of 13 bases. This CDR3 region has 14 residues. The germline V gene has CDR1 MNHNS and CDR2 SASEGT.

Only a few counts were recorded for this clonotype. This chain connects TRBV18 to TRBJ2-1; 10 bases map to TRBD2. Germline lookup yields CDR1 KGHSH and CDR2 LQKENI. Unmatched junction bases numbered 9, after V lost 2 bases and J lost 5 bases. The CDR3 contains 17 residues. The CDR3 sequence is CASSPIFLLAGDNEQFF. CDR3 nucleotide sequence: TGTGCCAGCTCACCAATTTTTCTCCTAGCGGGAGACAATGAGCAGTTCTTC.

V and J are TRBV20-1 and TRBJ1-1; D uncertain. V was pared by 0 bases and J by 5 bases, with 19 bases between. This CDR3 comprises 16 residues. Germline V CDR1 and CDR2: DFQATT, SNEGSKA (reference sequence). The CDR3 sequence: CSARDSFTAVRTEAFF. The CDR3 DNA follows: TGCAGTGCTAGAGATTCCTTCACGGCGGTGAGGACTGAAGCTTTCTTT.

The chain uses TRBV20-1 and TRBJ2-7; TRBD2 aligns across 10 bases. The CDR3 consists of 15 residues. Germline V CDR1 and CDR2: DFQATT, SNEGSKA (reference sequence). The ends lost 3 bases at V and 1 base at J; junction bases unmatched: 6. CDR3 sequence reads: CSASRRTSGSYEQYF. As DNA, the CDR3 is TGCAGTGCTAGCCGAAGGACTAGCGGTTCCTACGAGCAGTACTTC.

This clonotype has only a few counts. DNA of the CDR3: TGTGCCGCCGGTCAATACCCGCAGGCGTGGGGCTACACCTTC. Protein product: CAAGQYPQAWGYTF. V usage is TRBV6-1 and J usage is TRBJ1-2; D uncertain. CDR1 is MNHNS, CDR2 SASEGT, per germline. The CDR3 is 14 residues long. Between the trimmed V and J ends, which lost 11 bases and 8 bases, there was a span of 24 bases.

This clonotype was counted many times. The gene calls are TRBV29-1 and TRBJ1-4, with TRBD1 matching over 7 bases. The CDR3 totals 16 residues. The germline V gene encodes CDR1 SQVTM and CDR2 ANQGSEA. Trimming removed 6 bases from V and 8 bases from J; junction bases left unmatched: 18. The CDR3 sequence: CSVQGRGQGGPEKLFF. CDR3 DNA: TGCAGCGTCCAGGGCAGGGGACAAGGGGGCCCGGAAAAACTGTTTTTT.

Many counts were recorded for this clonotype. This chain uses TRBV5-1 with TRBJ2-1; the D gene is possibly TRBD2 (6 bases). The CDR3 runs 13 residues. The V end lost 4 bases, the J end lost 3 bases, and 8 bases lay between the germline ends. Germline CDR1 is SGHRS and CDR2 is YFSETQ. The chain's CDR3 is CASSPGSYNEQFF. Here the CDR3 DNA reads TGCGCCAGCAGCCCCGGGAGCTACAATGAGCAGTTCTTC.

This clonotype was found a few times. The V call is TRBV11-2, the J call TRBJ1-3; D is uncertain. The length of the CDR3 is 11 residues. Trimming took off 4 bases at V and 6 bases at J, with 4 bases between the two ends. Germline V gives CDR1 SGHAT, CDR2 FQNNGV. CDR3 coding DNA: TGTGCCAGCAGCTCCCTAAACACCATATATTTT. The encoded protein is CASSSLNTIYF.

This clonotype was counted between two and nine times. The V call is TRBV2, the J call TRBJ2-2; the D gene is possibly TRBD1 (5 bases). Germline V lookup: CDR1 SNHLY, CDR2 FYNNEI. This CDR3 contains 15 residues. The germline V and J ends were trimmed by 6 bases and 2 bases, with 13 bases remaining between them. CDR3 region: CASRRTMTNTGELFF. Written as DNA, the CDR3 is TGTGCCAGCAGACGGACAATGACCAACACCGGGGAGCTGTTTTTT.

This clonotype was seen a handful of times. The CDR3 spells CASSPRAGRRRETQYF. The CDR3 bases are TGTGCCAGCAGTCCCAGGGCAGGGAGGCGTCGAGAGACCCAGTACTTC. The chain has TRBV12-3 or TRBV12-4 and TRBJ2-5; weak D call: TRBD2 (6 bases). V lost 5 bases and J lost 4, with 20 bases in between. The CDR3 totals 16 residues.

This clonotype was counted ten times or more. The rearrangement links TRBV29-1 to TRBJ2-5, with D uncertain. CDR1 and CDR2 from the germline V gene are SQVTM and ANQGSEA. Trimming stripped 6 bases from V and 1 base from J, with 24 bases between. The CDR3 totals 17 residues. The CDR3 coding sequence is TGCAGCGTCACCCAAATCGAGCGTCCGAATGTCCAAGAGACCCAGTACTTC. As protein: CSVTQIERPNVQETQYF.

This clonotype occurred many times. V is TRBV2 and J is TRBJ2-1; 9 bases map to TRBD2. V lost 3 bases and J lost 8; bases outside the gene matches: 8. Germline CDR1 reads SNHLY; CDR2 reads FYNNEI. The CDR3 covers 15 residues. The CDR3 sequence: CASSDLSGGVDEQFF. The CDR3 DNA sequence: TGTGCCAGCAGTGACCTTAGCGGGGGTGTCGATGAGCAGTTCTTC.

This chain uses TRBV6-6 with TRBJ2-5, with TRBD1 as a possible D gene (5 bases). CDR3 size: 12 residues. Trimming shortened V by 11 bases and J by 4 bases, and 14 bases separated the two germline ends. Germline V CDR1 and CDR2: MNHNY, SVGAGI (reference sequence). CDR3 coding DNA: TGTGCCGGCATAGGGGTCGGAGAGACCCAGTACTTC. Its protein is CAGIGVGETQYF.

This clonotype was found many times. The chain joins TRBV12-3 or TRBV12-4 to TRBJ2-7; no definite D call. The germline V and J ends were trimmed by 4 bases and 3 bases, with 7 bases remaining between them. This CDR3 is 12 amino acids long. CDR3 DNA sequence: TGTGCCAGCAGTTCAAATCTCTACGAGCAGTACTTC. This sequence encodes CASSSNLYEQYF.

The CDR3 region is CASSLGSGISHEQFF. Written as DNA, the CDR3 is TGTGCCAGCAGCTTAGGTAGCGGGATCTCTCATGAGCAGTTCTTC. The chain uses TRBV11-2 and TRBJ2-1, with TRBD2 identical over 8 bases. J was trimmed by 8 bases and V by 1 base; bases with no gene match: 7. The CDR3 is 15 residues long. CDR1 SGHAT and CDR2 FQNNGV come from the germline V gene.

The CDR3 DNA is TGCAGCGTTGAGGGGGTGCTTGGTGAAGCTTTCTTT. Its protein is CSVEGVLGEAFF. The chain recombines TRBV29-1 with TRBJ1-1, with D possibly matching TRBD1 (5 bases). Looked up from germline, CDR1 is SQVTM and CDR2 is ANQGSEA. Trimming took off 3 bases at V and 7 bases at J, with 12 bases between the two ends. This CDR3 spans 12 amino acids.

Notes on this clonotype: A far larger clone differs by one base, so this is likely a read error. The chain combines TRBV7-8 with TRBJ2-1, with D possibly TRBD2 on 5 matching bases. Germline assignment: CDR1 SGHVS and CDR2 FQNEAQ. The CDR3 totals 11 residues. V was pared by 5 bases and J by 9 bases, with 8 bases between. Here the CDR3 reads CASSPRGEQFF. CDR3 DNA sequence: TGTGCCAGCAGCCCCCGGGGTGAGCAGTTCTTC.